The following is a TCR beta chain sequence with its context. V was shortened by 5 bases and J by 4 bases, with 13 bases between the two germline ends. CDR3 length equals 14 residues. CDR1 and CDR2 (germline): MNHNS, SASEGT. The data belong to a study of T cell changes during pregnancy in multiple sclerosis. Assay: immunoSEQ multiplex PCR; the TCRdb copy retains only in-frame clones and omits some. The sample consists of roughly 45,000 clones, roughly 90% of them appearing once. The sequencing used peripheral blood, collected in the first trimester of pregnancy. The chain uses TRBV6-1 and TRBJ2-3; D is perhaps TRBD2 (6 bases). The TCR was taken from a female donor in good health, enrolled as a control in a pregnancy study. This CDR3 reads CASSPVTGADTQYF. CDR3 sequence (DNA): TGTGCCAGCAGTCCCGTCACGGGAGCAGATACGCAGTATTTT.